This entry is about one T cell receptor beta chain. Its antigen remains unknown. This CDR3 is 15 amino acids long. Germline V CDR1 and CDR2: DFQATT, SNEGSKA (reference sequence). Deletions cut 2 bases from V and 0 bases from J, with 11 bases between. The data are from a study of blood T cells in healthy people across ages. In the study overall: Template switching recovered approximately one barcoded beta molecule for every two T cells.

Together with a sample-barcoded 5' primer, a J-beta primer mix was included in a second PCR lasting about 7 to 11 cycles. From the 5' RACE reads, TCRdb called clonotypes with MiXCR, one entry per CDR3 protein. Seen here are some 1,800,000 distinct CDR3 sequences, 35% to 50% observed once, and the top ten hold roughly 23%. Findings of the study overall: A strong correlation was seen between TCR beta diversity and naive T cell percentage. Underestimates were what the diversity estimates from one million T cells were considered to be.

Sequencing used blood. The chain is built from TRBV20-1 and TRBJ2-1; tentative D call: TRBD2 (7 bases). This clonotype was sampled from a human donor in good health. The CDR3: CSARLRGGSYNEQFF. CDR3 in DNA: TGCAGTGCTAGATTAAGGGGGGGCTCCTACAATGAGCAGTTCTTC.